This entry describes one T cell receptor beta chain. These data come from a study of cytomegalovirus exposure and HLA in healthy donors. The CDR3 is 16 amino acids. V shed 8 bases, J shed 0 bases, and the junction held 9 bases outside the gene matches. Per the germline V gene, CDR1 is LNHDA and CDR2 is SQIVND (reference sequence). Primers: 60 Vbeta forward and 13 Jbeta reverse. Sequencing was performed with immunoSEQ multiplex PCR; in TCRdb, only in-frame clones are kept and a portion is missing. The sample carries roughly 100,000 clones, around 74% recorded once. V gene TRBV19 combines with J gene TRBJ2-3; TRBD1 agrees at 9 bases. Material: PBMCs. The sequence came from a woman aged 40 to 55 in good health and CMV-seronegative. The CDR3 loop reads CASSPTGGSSTDTQYF. In DNA form, the CDR3 reads TGTGCCAGTTCCCCCACAGGGGGCTCTAGCACAGATACGCAGTATTTT. Complete variable domain (other parts from reference TRBV19 and TRBJ2-3): DGGITQSPKYLFRKEGQNVTLSCEQNLNHDAMYWYRQDPGQGLRLIYYSQIVNDFQKGDIAEGYSVSREKKESFPLTVTSAQKNPTAFYLCASSPTGGSSTDTQYFGPGTRLTVL.